This T cell receptor (beta chain) is from a study of T cells after yellow fever vaccination. For TCR, cDNA came from 5'RACE template switching, which added a universal primer site and UMIs. Each CDR3 protein gets one entry after TCRdb re-called the 5' RACE reads with MiXCR. The profile shows approximately 550,000 distinct CDR3 sequences, about 14% of them singletons. Germline CDR1 SEHNR, CDR2 FQNEAQ (reference sequence). This CDR3 spans 16 amino acids. V gave up 3 bases and J gave up 6 bases; unmatched junction bases: 7. This clonotype was counted between two and nine times. V and J are TRBV7-9 and TRBJ2-2, with TRBD2 matching over 10 bases. The clonotype originates from a man aged 30 to 45 who received the YFV17D yellow fever vaccine. The sequencing here drew on PBMCs, taken on the day of the yellow fever booster vaccination. This chain's CDR3 is CASSLQAGGPAGELFF. In nucleotides, the CDR3 is TGTGCCAGCAGCTTGCAAGCGGGAGGGCCGGCCGGGGAGCTGTTTTTT.